This record covers a single TCR beta chain. Its antigen is not identified. At one end the junction does not follow the germline gene, possibly because of a read error. Germline CDR1 is MNHEY and CDR2 is SVGAGI. The CDR3 totals 14 residues. In this cohort's terms, stable hyperthyroidism meant no ophthalmopathy by 18 months of follow-up. The authors isolated PBMCs from over 7.5 ml of fresh peripheral blood. These data belong to a study of Graves' ophthalmopathy and Graves' hyperthyroidism. TCR beta CDR3 amplification used RNA transcripts. A first-round RT-PCR used HTBI primers, followed by a second-round multiplex PCR. Using its own MiXCR run on the multiplex PCR reads, TCRdb lists one record per CDR3 protein. The sample has roughly 39,000 distinct CDR3 sequences, about 50% seen once. Study results and caveats: Blood also carried most expanded thyroid clonotypes exceeding 0.001 frequency.

This rearrangement joins TRBV6-5 to TRBJ2-5, with no clear D. The TCR comes from an adult woman with stable Graves' hyperthyroidism. The sequencing input was peripheral blood. The CDR3 coding sequence is TGTGCCGGCAGTTACTCGAGAAGACAAGAGACCCAGTACTTC. This codes for CAGSYSRRQETQYF.